This TCR beta chain was documented in a study of T cell responses to AZD1222 COVID-19 vaccine. This clone showed up just once. Its antigen remains unidentified. The study's findings and limits: Repertoires were collected only later (after the peak T cell response had occurred). Baseline serostatus was positive in only five to seven AZD1222 recipients. Donors skewed white British and female; clonal diversity was possibly underestimated.

Measured with immunoSEQ multiplex PCR; TCRdb has only the in-frame clones, and not every one. The repertoire holds roughly 200,000 clones, with 90% to 95% as singletons. This clonotype originated in an adult who received the MenACWY meningococcal vaccine as a control. The sequenced sample was peripheral blood, obtained 28 days after the second dose of the MenACWY control vaccine.

The CDR3 region has the DNA TGTGCCAGCAGGTACGGCTCCTACGAGCAGTACTTC. This codes for CASRYGSYEQYF. The gene calls are TRBV25-1 and TRBJ2-7, with D hard to call. CDR1 MGHDK and CDR2 SYGVNS come from the germline V gene. V dropped 6 bases and J dropped 0 bases, with 6 bases sitting between them. The CDR3 runs 12 residues.